The rows below give T cell receptor beta chains drawn from one sample of a study of T cell responses to AZD1222 COVID-19 vaccine. The method was immunoSEQ multiplex PCR; TCRdb's version includes in-frame clones alone and lacks a portion of them. The repertoire includes about 190,000 clones, roughly 93% of them detected once, and 0.99% sits in the top ten. The sample was peripheral blood, taken on day 0 of AZD1222 vaccination. The receptors derive from an adult in good health. The CDR3 runs from the conserved cysteine through the conserved F or W. A D gene is named only where the DNA matches it firmly. For some rows the clone size is stated as once, few or many, or as a class when expanded; others skip it.

clone_size	j_call	v_call	d_call	cdr3_aa	cdr3_nt
NA	TRBJ2-2	TRBV5-1	TRBD2	CASSLVTSGSSGELFF	TGCGCCAGCAGCTTGGTTACTAGCGGGAGTTCCGGGGAGCTGTTTTTT
NA	TRBJ1-1	TRBV27	NA	CASSVLSGRGGGTEAFF	TGTGCCAGCAGCGTTTTGTCCGGGAGGGGAGGAGGCACTGAAGCTTTCTTT
NA	TRBJ2-4	TRBV7-2	NA	CASSPPGAKNIQYF	TGTGCCAGCAGCCCACCGGGAGCCAAAAACATTCAGTACTTC
NA	TRBJ1-2	TRBV6-5	NA	CASSYSTSSGGYTF	TGTGCCAGCAGTTACTCGACGAGCTCAGGTGGCTACACCTTC
few	TRBJ1-4	TRBV7-2	NA	CASSLGGEEKLFF	TGTGCCAGCAGCTTGGGAGGAGAAGAAAAACTGTTTTTT
NA	TRBJ2-1	TRBV7-3	TRBD2	CASSLSLAGDNEQFF	TGTGCCAGCAGCTTAAGCCTAGCGGGAGACAATGAGCAGTTCTTC
NA	TRBJ1-6	TRBV5-5	NA	CASSLLETPRSPLHF	TGTGCCAGCAGCTTGCTGGAGACCCCGAGATCACCCCTCCACTTT
NA	TRBJ2-7	TRBV18	NA	CASSPPGYTYEQYF	TGTGCCAGCTCACCCCCAGGGTACACCTACGAGCAGTACTTC
NA	TRBJ2-3	TRBV5-5	NA	CASSSASGDTQYF	TGTGCCAGCAGCTCCGCCTCAGGGGATACGCAGTATTTT
NA	TRBJ1-2	TRBV19	TRBD1	CASSTLADRNSGYTF	TGTGCCAGTAGTACTCTTGCGGACAGGAACTCTGGCTACACCTTC
NA	TRBJ2-1	TRBV2	TRBD2	CASSDSGGAYEQFF	TGTGCCAGCAGTGATAGCGGGGGGGCGTATGAGCAGTTCTTC
NA	TRBJ2-7	TRBV2	TRBD2	CASRGTSNSYEQYF	TGTGCCTCCCGGGGGACTAGCAACTCCTACGAGCAGTACTTC
NA	TRBJ1-1	TRBV9	NA	CASSVGGSVNTEAFF	TGTGCCAGCAGCGTAGGAGGGTCAGTGAACACTGAAGCTTTCTTT
NA	TRBJ1-2	TRBV19	NA	CASSREGGDGYTF	TGTGCCAGTAGTCGGGAGGGCGGCGATGGCTACACCTTC
once	TRBJ2-2	TRBV9	TRBD2	CASSPRASGRARSTGELFF	TGTGCCAGCAGCCCACGGGCTAGCGGGAGGGCGAGGAGCACCGGGGAGCTGTTTTTT
NA	TRBJ2-1	TRBV5-1	NA	CASSLPRGRYNEQFF	TGCGCCAGCAGCTTGCCCCGCGGAAGGTACAATGAGCAGTTCTTC
few	TRBJ2-5	TRBV29-1	TRBD1	CSVEVSGGWETQYF	TGCAGCGTTGAAGTGTCAGGGGGCTGGGAGACCCAGTACTTC
NA	TRBJ1-2	TRBV12-3/TRBV12-4	TRBD1	CASSFTGGSGYTF	TGTGCCAGCAGTTTTACAGGGGGATCAGGCTACACCTTC
NA	TRBJ2-1	TRBV5-1	NA	CASSTGLDLNNEQFF	TGCGCCAGCAGCACCGGACTTGACCTAAACAATGAGCAGTTCTTC
NA	TRBJ1-2	TRBV6-2/TRBV6-3	NA	CASRYIGSYTF	TGTGCCAGCAGGTACATTGGGAGCTACACCTTC
NA	TRBJ1-2	TRBV29-1	NA	CSVEVAPGRNYGYTF	TGCAGCGTTGAAGTGGCACCTGGACGGAACTATGGCTACACCTTC
NA	TRBJ2-5	TRBV24-1	NA	CATSDPSPGGGLETQYF	TGTGCCACCAGTGACCCCTCTCCAGGCGGGGGCCTGGAGACCCAGTACTTC
NA	TRBJ2-1	TRBV19	TRBD2	CASSRVAGANNEQFF	TGTGCCAGTAGTCGGGTAGCGGGGGCGAACAATGAGCAGTTCTTC
once	TRBJ2-7	TRBV27	NA	CASSLTPRAVYEQYF	TGTGCCAGCAGCCTTACCCCGAGGGCCGTATACGAGCAGTACTTC
NA	TRBJ2-7	TRBV27	TRBD2	CASSFIREGSYEQYF	TGTGCCAGCAGTTTTATCAGGGAGGGGTCCTACGAGCAGTACTTC
NA	TRBJ2-3	TRBV5-1	NA	CASSWGVLAVGTDTQYF	TGCGCCAGCAGCTGGGGCGTGCTAGCTGTCGGCACAGATACGCAGTATTTT
NA	TRBJ1-6	TRBV28	NA	CASSPPGNNSPLHF	TGTGCCAGCAGCCCCCCCGGGAATAATTCACCCCTCCACTTT
NA	TRBJ2-7	TRBV5-1	TRBD2	CASSPSGSGIYEQYF	TGCGCCAGCAGCCCGAGCGGGAGCGGTATCTACGAGCAGTACTTC
NA	TRBJ2-7	TRBV27	NA	CASSLSAKILPEQYF	TGTGCCAGCAGTTTATCGGCTAAGATTCTTCCCGAGCAGTACTTC
NA	TRBJ2-2	TRBV5-3	TRBD1	CARTGRGRGRSELFF	TGTGCCAGAACGGGAAGGGGCAGGGGGCGGTCGGAGCTGTTTTTT
NA	TRBJ1-1	TRBV29-1	TRBD1	CSSRLDRGPEAFF	TGCAGCTCCCGATTGGACAGGGGGCCTGAAGCTTTCTTT
NA	TRBJ1-4	TRBV15	NA	CATSRTLIGSNEKLFF	TGTGCCACCAGCAGGACTCTGATCGGGTCTAATGAAAAACTGTTTTTT
NA	TRBJ1-1	TRBV3-1/TRBV3-2	NA	CASSQVVGDTEAFF	TGTGCCAGCAGCCAAGTGGTCGGGGACACTGAAGCTTTCTTT
NA	TRBJ2-5	TRBV5-8	NA	CASRAELAETQYF	TGTGCCAGCCGGGCGGAGTTGGCAGAGACCCAGTACTTC
NA	TRBJ2-7	TRBV19	TRBD1	CASRSTGGHEQYF	TGTGCCAGTAGATCGACAGGGGGGCACGAGCAGTACTTC
NA	TRBJ1-2	TRBV9	TRBD1	CASALITGGTGGYTF	TGTGCCAGCGCACTGATAACAGGGGGCACAGGCGGCTACACCTTC
NA	TRBJ2-1	TRBV5-8	NA	CASSLVYVSEQFF	TGTGCCAGCAGCTTGGTATATGTTAGTGAGCAGTTCTTC
NA	TRBJ2-7	TRBV27	NA	CASSWAGASSYEQYF	TGTGCCAGCAGTTGGGCAGGGGCGAGCTCCTACGAGCAGTACTTC
NA	TRBJ2-2	TRBV18	NA	CASSPAGELFF	TGTGCCAGCTCACCAGCCGGGGAGCTGTTTTTT
NA	TRBJ2-1	TRBV11-2	NA	CASSSVVLGNEQFF	TGTGCCAGCAGCTCGGTAGTCCTCGGGAATGAGCAGTTCTTC
NA	TRBJ2-3	TRBV19	TRBD2	CASSPYRGSGGVDTQYF	TGTGCCAGTAGTCCCTACCGCGGTAGCGGGGGTGTAGATACGCAGTATTTT
NA	TRBJ1-2	TRBV11-3	NA	CASSLSHGYGYTF	TGTGCCAGCAGCTTATCACACGGCTATGGCTACACCTTC